This TCR beta chain was found in a study of cytomegalovirus exposure and HLA in healthy donors. PCR amplification relied on 60 Vbeta primers (plus 13 Jbeta primers). Only in-frame clones appear in the TCRdb table, and some are missing; sequencing was by immunoSEQ multiplex PCR. The sample shows roughly 120,000 clones, around three quarters of them seen only once. Findings and caveats of the study: Researchers counted 150 to 200 TCR beta chains as cytomegalovirus-associated.

CDR3 length: 15 residues. The germline V gene encodes CDR1 ENHRY and CDR2 SYGVKD. The V gene lost 2 bases and the J gene lost 0 bases, with 8 bases spanning the gap. Donors sampled were nominally healthy, though unrecorded immune exposures were likely. Remarks on this clone: Its antigen is not known.

The sample comprised PBMCs. This chain connects TRBV10-3 to TRBJ1-3, with D possibly TRBD1 on 5 matching bases. The source is a woman under 30 in good health and CMV-seropositive. This CDR3 is CAISERQGSGNTIYF. Here the CDR3 DNA reads TGTGCCATCAGTGAGAGGCAGGGCTCTGGAAACACCATATATTTT.